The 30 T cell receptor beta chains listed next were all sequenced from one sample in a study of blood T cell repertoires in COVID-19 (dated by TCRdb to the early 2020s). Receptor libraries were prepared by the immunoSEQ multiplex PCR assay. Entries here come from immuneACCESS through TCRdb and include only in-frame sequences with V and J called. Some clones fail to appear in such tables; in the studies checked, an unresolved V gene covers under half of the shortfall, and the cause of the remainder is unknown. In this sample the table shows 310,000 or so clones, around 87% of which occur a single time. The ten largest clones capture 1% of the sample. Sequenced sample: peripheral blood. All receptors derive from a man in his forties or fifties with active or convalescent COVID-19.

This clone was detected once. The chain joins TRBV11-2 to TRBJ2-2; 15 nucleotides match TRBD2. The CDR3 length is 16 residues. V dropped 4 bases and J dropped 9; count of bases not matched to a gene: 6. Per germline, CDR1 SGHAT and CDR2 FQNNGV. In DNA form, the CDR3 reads TGTGCCAGCAGCTCGGGACTAGCGGGAGGCGCAAGGGAGCTGTTTTTT. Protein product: CASSSGLAGGARELFF. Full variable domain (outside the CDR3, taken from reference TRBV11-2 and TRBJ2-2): EAGVAQSPRYKIIEKRQSVAFWCNPISGHATLYWYQQILGQGPKLLIQFQNNGVVDDSQLPKDRFSAERLKGVDSTLKIQPAKLEDSAVYLCASSSGLAGGARELFFGEGSRLTVL.

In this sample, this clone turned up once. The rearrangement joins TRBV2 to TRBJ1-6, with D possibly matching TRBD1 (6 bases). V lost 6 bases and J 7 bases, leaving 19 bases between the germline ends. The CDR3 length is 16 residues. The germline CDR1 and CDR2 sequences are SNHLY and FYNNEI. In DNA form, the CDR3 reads TGTGCCAGCAGCGGCGAGTTCACAGGGTCAAATTCACCCCTCCACTTT. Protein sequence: CASSGEFTGSNSPLHF. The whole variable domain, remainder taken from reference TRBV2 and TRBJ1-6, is EPEVTQTPSHQVTQMGQEVILRCVPISNHLYFYWYRQILGQKVEFLVSFYNNEISEKSEIFDDQFSVERPDGSNFTLKIRSTKLEDSAMYFCASSGEFTGSNSPLHFGNGTRLTVT.

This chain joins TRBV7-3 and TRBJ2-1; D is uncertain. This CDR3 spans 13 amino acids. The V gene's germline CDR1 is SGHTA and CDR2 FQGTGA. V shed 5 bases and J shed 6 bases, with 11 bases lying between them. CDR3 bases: TGTGCCAGCAGCCCACCCGGAGTCAATGAGCAGTTCTTC. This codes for CASSPPGVNEQFF.

In DNA form, the CDR3 reads TGCGCCAGCAGCCAAGTTTATAGCACAGATACGCAGTATTTT. Its protein product is CASSQVYSTDTQYF. The chain combines TRBV4-3 with TRBJ2-3; D is unclear. The CDR3 length is 14 residues. The germline CDR1 and CDR2 sequences are LGHNA and YSLEER. V shed 1 base and J shed 0 bases, with 5 bases lying between them.

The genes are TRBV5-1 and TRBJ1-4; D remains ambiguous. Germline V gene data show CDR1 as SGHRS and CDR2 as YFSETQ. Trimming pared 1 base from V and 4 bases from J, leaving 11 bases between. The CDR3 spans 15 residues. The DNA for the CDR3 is TGCGCCAGCAGCTTGAACCCCGGGGTTAATGAAAAACTGTTTTTT. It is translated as CASSLNPGVNEKLFF.

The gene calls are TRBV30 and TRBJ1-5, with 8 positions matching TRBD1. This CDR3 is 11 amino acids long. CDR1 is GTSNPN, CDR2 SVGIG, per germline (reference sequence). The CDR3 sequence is CASGGDQPQHF. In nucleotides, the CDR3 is TGTGCGTCAGGGGGCGATCAGCCCCAGCATTTT.

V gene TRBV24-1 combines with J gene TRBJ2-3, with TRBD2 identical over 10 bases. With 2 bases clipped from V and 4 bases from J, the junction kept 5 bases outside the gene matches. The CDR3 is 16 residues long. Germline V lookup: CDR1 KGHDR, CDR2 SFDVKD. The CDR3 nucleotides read TGTGCCACCAGTGATTGGGCTAGCGGGAGTCCAGATACGCAGTATTTT. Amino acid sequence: CATSDWASGSPDTQYF.

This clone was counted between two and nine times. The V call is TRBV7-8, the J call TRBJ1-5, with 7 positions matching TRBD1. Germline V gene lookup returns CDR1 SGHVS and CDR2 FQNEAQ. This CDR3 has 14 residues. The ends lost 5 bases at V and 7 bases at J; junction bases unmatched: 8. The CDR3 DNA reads TGTGCCAGCAGCCAACAGGGGAGTTTACAGCCCCAGCATTTT. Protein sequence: CASSQQGSLQPQHF.

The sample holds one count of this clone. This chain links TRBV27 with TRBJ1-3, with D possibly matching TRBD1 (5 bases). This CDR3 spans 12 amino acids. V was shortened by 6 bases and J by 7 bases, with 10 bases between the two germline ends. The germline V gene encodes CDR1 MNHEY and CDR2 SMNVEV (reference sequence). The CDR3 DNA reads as TGTGCCAGCAGCGGCTCAGGGAACACCATATATTTT. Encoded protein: CASSGSGNTIYF.

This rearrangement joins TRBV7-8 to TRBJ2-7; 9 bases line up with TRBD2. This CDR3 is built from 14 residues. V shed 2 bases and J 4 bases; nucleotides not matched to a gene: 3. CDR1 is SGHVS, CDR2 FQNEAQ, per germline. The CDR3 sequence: CASSLLAGSYEQYF. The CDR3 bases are TGTGCCAGCAGCTTACTAGCGGGGTCGTACGAGCAGTACTTC.

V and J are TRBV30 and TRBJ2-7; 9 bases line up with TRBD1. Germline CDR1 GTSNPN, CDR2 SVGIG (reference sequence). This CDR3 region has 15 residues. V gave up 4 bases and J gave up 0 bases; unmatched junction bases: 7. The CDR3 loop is CAWTDLGQGSYEQYF. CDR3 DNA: TGTGCCTGGACCGACCTGGGACAGGGCTCCTACGAGCAGTACTTC.

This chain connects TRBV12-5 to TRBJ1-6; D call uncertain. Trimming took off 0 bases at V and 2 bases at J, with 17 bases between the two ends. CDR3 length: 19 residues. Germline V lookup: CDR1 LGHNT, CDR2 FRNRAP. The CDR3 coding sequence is TGTGCTAGTGGTTTGGTACGTCGGAGCGGGGTCACCTATAATTCACCCCTCCACTTT. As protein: CASGLVRRSGVTYNSPLHF.

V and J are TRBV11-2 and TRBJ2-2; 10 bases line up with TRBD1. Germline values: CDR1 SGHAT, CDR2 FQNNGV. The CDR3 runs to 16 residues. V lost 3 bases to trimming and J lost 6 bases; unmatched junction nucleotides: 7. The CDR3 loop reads CASSFRDRGIAGELFF. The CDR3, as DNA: TGTGCCAGCAGCTTCCGGGACAGGGGTATCGCCGGGGAGCTGTTTTTT.

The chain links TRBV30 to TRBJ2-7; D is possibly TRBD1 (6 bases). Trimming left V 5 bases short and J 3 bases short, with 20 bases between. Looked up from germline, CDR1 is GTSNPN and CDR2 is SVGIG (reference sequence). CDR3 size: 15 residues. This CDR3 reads CAWESRTVGGYEQYF. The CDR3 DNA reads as TGTGCCTGGGAATCCAGGACAGTTGGGGGCTACGAGCAGTACTTC.

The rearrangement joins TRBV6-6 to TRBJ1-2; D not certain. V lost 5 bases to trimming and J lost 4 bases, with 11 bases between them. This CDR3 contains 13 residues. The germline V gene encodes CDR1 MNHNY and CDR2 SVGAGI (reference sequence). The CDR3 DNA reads TGTGCCAGCAGTCCAGGTGGGCCCTATGGCTACACCTTC. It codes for CASSPGGPYGYTF.

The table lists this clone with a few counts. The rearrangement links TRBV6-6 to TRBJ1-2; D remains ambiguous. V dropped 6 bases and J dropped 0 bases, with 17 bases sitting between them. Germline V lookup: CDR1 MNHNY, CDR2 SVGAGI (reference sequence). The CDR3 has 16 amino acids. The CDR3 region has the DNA TGTGCCAGCAGCCCCACAGTGGCTTTCACTAACTATGGCTACACCTTC. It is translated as CASSPTVAFTNYGYTF.

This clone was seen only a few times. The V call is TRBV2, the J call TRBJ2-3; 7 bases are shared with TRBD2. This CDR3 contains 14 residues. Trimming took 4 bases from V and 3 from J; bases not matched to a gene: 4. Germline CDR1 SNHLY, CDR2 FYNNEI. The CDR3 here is CASSAGGLTDTQYF. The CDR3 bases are TGTGCCAGCAGTGCGGGGGGATTAACAGATACGCAGTATTTT. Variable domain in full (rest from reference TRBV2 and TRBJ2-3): EPEVTQTPSHQVTQMGQEVILRCVPISNHLYFYWYRQILGQKVEFLVSFYNNEISEKSEIFDDQFSVERPDGSNFTLKIRSTKLEDSAMYFCASSAGGLTDTQYFGPGTRLTVL.

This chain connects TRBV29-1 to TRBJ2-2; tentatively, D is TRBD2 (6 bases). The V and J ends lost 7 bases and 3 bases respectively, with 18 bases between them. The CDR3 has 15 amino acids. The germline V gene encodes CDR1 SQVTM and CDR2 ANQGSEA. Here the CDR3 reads CSAAYDGDYTGELFF. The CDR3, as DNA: TGCAGCGCCGCATACGACGGGGACTACACCGGGGAGCTGTTTTTT.

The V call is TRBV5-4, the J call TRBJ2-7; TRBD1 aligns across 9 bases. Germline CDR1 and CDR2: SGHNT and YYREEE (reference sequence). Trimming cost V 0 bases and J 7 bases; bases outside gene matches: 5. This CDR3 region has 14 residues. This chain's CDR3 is CASSLEGTGREQYF. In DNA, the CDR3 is TGTGCCAGCAGCTTGGAGGGGACAGGGAGAGAGCAGTACTTC.

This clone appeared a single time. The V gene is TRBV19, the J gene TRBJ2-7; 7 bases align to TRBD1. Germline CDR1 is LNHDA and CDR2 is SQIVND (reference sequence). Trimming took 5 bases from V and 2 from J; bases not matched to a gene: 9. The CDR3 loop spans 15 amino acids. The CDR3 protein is CASSSATGTTYEQYF. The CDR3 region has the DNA TGTGCCAGTAGTTCCGCGACAGGGACCACCTACGAGCAGTACTTC.

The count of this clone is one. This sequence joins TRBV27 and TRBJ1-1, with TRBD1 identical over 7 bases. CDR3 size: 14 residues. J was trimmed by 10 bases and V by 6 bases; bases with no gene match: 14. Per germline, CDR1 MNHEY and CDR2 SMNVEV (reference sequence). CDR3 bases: TGTGCCAGCAGCCGCGGGACAGCAGATAAGCGAGCTTTCTTT. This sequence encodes CASSRGTADKRAFF.

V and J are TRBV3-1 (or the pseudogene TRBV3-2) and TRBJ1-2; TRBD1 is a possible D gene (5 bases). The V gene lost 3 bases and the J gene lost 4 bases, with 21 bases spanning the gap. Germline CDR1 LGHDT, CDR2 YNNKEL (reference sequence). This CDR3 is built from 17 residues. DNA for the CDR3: TGTGCCAGCAGCCAGATCTCCGGGGGTACTTTCTCCTATGGCTACACCTTC. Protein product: CASSQISGGTFSYGYTF.

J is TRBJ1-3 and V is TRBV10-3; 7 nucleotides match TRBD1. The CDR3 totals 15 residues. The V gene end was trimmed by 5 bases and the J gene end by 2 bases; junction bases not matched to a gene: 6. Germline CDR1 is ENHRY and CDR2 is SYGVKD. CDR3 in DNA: TGTGCCATCAGTCCCCGGGACAGAGCTGGAAACACCATATATTTT. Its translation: CAISPRDRAGNTIYF.

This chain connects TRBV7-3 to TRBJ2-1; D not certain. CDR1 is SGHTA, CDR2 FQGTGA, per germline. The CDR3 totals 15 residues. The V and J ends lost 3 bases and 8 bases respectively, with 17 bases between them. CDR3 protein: CASSFVTTNGDEQFF. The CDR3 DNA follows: TGTGCCAGCAGCTTTGTGACAACCAATGGCGATGAGCAGTTCTTC. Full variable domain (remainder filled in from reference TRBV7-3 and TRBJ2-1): GAGVSQTPSNKVTEKGKYVELRCDPISGHTALYWYRQSLGQGPEFLIYFQGTGAADDSGLPNDRFFAVRPEGSVSTLKIQRTERGDSAVYLCASSFVTTNGDEQFFGPGTRLTVL.

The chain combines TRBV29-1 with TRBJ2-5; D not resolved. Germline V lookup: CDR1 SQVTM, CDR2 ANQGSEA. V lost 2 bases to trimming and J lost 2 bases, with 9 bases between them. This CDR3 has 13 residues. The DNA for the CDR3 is TGCAGCGTTGAATCTGGGCTACAAGAGACCCAGTACTTC. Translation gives CSVESGLQETQYF. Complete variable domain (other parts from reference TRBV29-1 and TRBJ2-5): SAVISQKPSRDICQRGTSLTIQCQVDSQVTMMFWYRQQPGQSLTLIATANQGSEATYESGFVIDKFPISRPNLTFSTLTVSNMSPEDSSIYLCSVESGLQETQYFGPGTRLLVL.

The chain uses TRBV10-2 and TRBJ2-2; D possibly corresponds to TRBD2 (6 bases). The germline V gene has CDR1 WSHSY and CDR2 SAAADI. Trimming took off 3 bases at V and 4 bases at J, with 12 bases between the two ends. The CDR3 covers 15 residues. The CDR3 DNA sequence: TGCGCCAGCAGTGATGGGCTAGCGAGCACCGGGGAGCTGTTTTTT. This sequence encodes CASSDGLASTGELFF.

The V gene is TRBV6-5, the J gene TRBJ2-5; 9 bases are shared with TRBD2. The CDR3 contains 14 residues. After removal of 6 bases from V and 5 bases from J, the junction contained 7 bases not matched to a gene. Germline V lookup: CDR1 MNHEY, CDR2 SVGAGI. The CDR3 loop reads CASSMGREGETQYF. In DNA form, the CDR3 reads TGTGCCAGCAGCATGGGGCGGGAGGGGGAGACCCAGTACTTC.

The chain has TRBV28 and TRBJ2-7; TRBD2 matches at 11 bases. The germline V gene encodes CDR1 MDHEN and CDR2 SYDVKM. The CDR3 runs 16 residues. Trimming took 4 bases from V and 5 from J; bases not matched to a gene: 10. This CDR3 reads CASSSLLAGESDEQYF. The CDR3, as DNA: TGTGCCAGCAGTTCCCTACTAGCGGGAGAATCTGACGAGCAGTACTTC. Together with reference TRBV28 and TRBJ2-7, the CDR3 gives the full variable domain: DVKVTQSSRYLVKRTGEKVFLECVQDMDHENMFWYRQDPGLGLRLIYFSYDVKMKEKGDIPEGYSVSREKKERFSLILESASTNQTSMYLCASSSLLAGESDEQYFGPGTRLTVT.

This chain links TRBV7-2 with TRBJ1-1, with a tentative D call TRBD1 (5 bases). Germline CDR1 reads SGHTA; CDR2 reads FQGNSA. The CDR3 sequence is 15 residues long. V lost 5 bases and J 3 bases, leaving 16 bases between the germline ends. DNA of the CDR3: TGTGCCAGCAGCCCCCGGGACTTGAGGGACACTGAAGCTTTCTTT. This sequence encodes CASSPRDLRDTEAFF.

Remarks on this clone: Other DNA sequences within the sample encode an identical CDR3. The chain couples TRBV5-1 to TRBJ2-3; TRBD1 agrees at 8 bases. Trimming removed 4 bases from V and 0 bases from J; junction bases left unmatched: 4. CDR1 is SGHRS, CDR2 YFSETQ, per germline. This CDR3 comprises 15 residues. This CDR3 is CASSIQGASTDTQYF. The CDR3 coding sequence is TGCGCCAGCAGCATTCAGGGGGCTAGCACAGATACGCAGTATTTT. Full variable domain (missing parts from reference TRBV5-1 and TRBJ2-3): KAGVTQTPRYLIKTRGQQVTLSCSPISGHRSVSWYQQTPGQGLQFLFEYFSETQRNKGNFPGRFSGRQFSNSRSEMNVSTLELGDSALYLCASSIQGASTDTQYFGPGTRLTVL.